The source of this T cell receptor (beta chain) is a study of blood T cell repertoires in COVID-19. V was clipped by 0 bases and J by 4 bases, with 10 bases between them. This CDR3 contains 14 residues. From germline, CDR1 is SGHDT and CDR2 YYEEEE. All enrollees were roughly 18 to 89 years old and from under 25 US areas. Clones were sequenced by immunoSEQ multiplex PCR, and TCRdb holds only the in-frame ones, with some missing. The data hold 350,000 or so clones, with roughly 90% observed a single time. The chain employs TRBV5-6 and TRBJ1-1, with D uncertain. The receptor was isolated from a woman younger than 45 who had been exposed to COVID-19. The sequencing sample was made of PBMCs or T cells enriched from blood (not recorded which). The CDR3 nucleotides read TGTGCCAGCAGCTTGGTCCCTTCGGGCACTGAAGCTTTCTTT. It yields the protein CASSLVPSGTEAFF.